The clone carrying this T cell receptor beta chain was counted a few times. What it binds is not known. This specimen comes from a study of shared clonotypes between healthy human individuals. The wider study: Sampling drew on donors who were a couple of women and a few men aged 18 to 49.

Original data processing: ImmunoSEQ only sent back junction sequences with no quality scores, so filtering was done differently. The table came from immunoSEQ multiplex PCR; TCRdb's copy has only in-frame clones and leaves some out. D and trimming were read from the DNA, whereas the V and J calls and clone size are those reported in that table. The data contain hundreds of thousands of clones, about 74% of them singletons. General observations from the study: Naive subsets, compared against memory subsets, generally had larger estimated richness values. The sharing of roughly 5% of naive CD4 clonotypes was seen across a handful of donors.

The sequenced sample was memory CD4+ T cells sorted from blood. This sample's subset: CD45RA-negative fraction. The TCR sequence derives from a woman aged 25 to 45 in good health.

CDR3 coding DNA: TGTGCCAGCTCTCTTAGTCCCACTGAAGCTTTCTTT. Translated: CASSLSPTEAFF. The chain is built from TRBV18 and TRBJ1-1; D unresolved. The V gene's germline CDR1 is KGHSH and CDR2 LQKENI. The V and J ends lost 6 bases and 4 bases respectively, with 9 bases between them. This CDR3 region has 12 residues.